This TCR beta chain was captured in a study of beta chain features in type 1 diabetes. Study in general: Patients did not differ from healthy donors in age, gender or cell yield.

Points from the study as a whole: Researchers report that Type 1 diabetes patients had moderately but significantly shorter TCRB CDR3s across all four CD4+ subsets. Sequencing from cDNA could over-represent high-TCR-expressing cells.

This CDR3 spans 14 amino acids. V was cut by 5 bases and J by 6 bases, with 17 bases left in between. The germline CDR1 and CDR2 sequences are SNHLY and FYNNEI. This clone was detected only a few times. Its antigen is as yet unknown. The whole isolated RNA underwent reverse transcription, so sequencing captured expressed TCRB transcripts. Clones were sequenced by immunoSEQ multiplex PCR, and TCRdb holds only the in-frame ones, with some missing. The sample shows 350,000 to 450,000 clones, over 12% of them seen only once. This TCR was recovered from a woman in her late teens or twenties in good health. The specimen was naive CD4+ T cells from blood. The chain joins TRBV2 to TRBJ2-7; a possible D gene is TRBD2 (6 bases). The CDR3 sequence is CASSMERVTGEQYF. The CDR3 DNA follows: TGTGCCAGCAGTATGGAGCGGGTAACCGGCGAGCAGTACTTC.